This record covers a single T cell receptor beta chain. The antigen remains undetermined. The record originates from a study of vaccination and CD4 T cells after COVID-19. At the level of the study: Overlapping spike pools from SARS-CoV-2 and HCoV-NL63, HCoV-OC43 and HCoV-229E served as culture stimuli. Each of the control cultures got a CEFX pool, an HIV-1 Nef pool, or no peptide.

Germline loops: CDR1 SGHTA, CDR2 FQGTGA. Trimming at V came to 5 bases and at J to 2 bases, leaving 7 bases not matched to a gene. The CDR3 is made up of 16 amino acids. Sequence data for DNA of cultured CD4+ T cells were generated by the Oncomine TCR Beta short-read assay. TCRdb re-called the PCR reads with MiXCR, one entry per CDR3 protein. Found here are roughly 3,500 distinct CDR3 sequences, 70% to 80% of them singletons; the top ten hold under 30%. As to treatment: roughly 11-day PBMC culture with coronavirus spike peptide pools or control peptides (ViraFEST assay). Researchers reported culturing two million PBMCs per well with about 9.4 IU/ml IL-2 and 10 ug/ml peptide pools.

The chain combines TRBV7-3 with TRBJ2-2, with 8 bases fitting TRBD1. The source material was CD4+ T cells from blood, cultured in vitro. This TCR came from a human donor who had recovered from COVID-19. The CDR3 DNA follows: TGTGCCAGCAGCCACGGACAGGGCGCAAACACCGGGGAGCTGTTTTTT. Translated: CASSHGQGANTGELFF.